These T cell receptor beta chains were read from a single sample in a study of beta chain features in type 1 diabetes. Using immunoSEQ multiplex PCR, the repertoire was profiled, and TCRdb retains in-frame clones only, with some absent. Of about 650,000 clones listed, over 10% are singletons. Sequenced: naive CD4+ T cells from blood. These receptors all stem from a man younger than 45 with type 1 diabetes. Each CDR3 is given with its conserved first and last residue. Each record gives: J gene, D gene, clone size, V gene, CDR3 protein, CDR3 DNA. D genes are given only for firm matches. Expanded clones are given a class, and other clones once, few, many or no size at all.

>TRBJ2-7|-|-|TRBV2
CASSDTGDEQYF
TGTGCCAGCAGTGACACGGGGGACGAGCAGTACTTC
>TRBJ2-1|-|-|TRBV10-3
CAISESPGAYNEQFF
TGTGCCATCAGTGAGTCACCAGGGGCTTACAATGAGCAGTTCTTC
>TRBJ1-2|-|-|TRBV19
CASSSLQGNGYTF
TGTGCCAGTAGTTCTCTACAGGGTAATGGCTACACCTTC
>TRBJ1-2|-|-|TRBV21-1
CASSLHRGVNYGYTF
TGTGCCAGCAGCTTGCACAGGGGTGTGAACTATGGCTACACCTTC
>TRBJ2-1|TRBD1|few|TRBV10-3
CAIRDRDNEQFF
TGTGCCATCAGGGACAGGGACAATGAGCAGTTCTTC
>TRBJ2-5|-|-|TRBV7-6
CASSLRDFETQYF
TGTGCCAGCAGCTTAAGGGATTTCGAGACCCAGTACTTC
>TRBJ2-7|-|few|TRBV13
CASSLQSSYEQYF
TGTGCCAGCAGCCTCCAAAGCTCCTACGAGCAGTACTTC
>TRBJ2-7|TRBD1|few|TRBV5-1
CASSFDRAAYEQYF
TGCGCCAGCAGCTTTGACAGGGCAGCCTACGAGCAGTACTTC
>TRBJ2-3|TRBD1|few|TRBV7-9
CASSSDRVVDTQYF
TGTGCCAGCAGCTCGGACAGGGTAGTAGATACGCAGTATTTT
>TRBJ2-1|TRBD2|-|TRBV7-9
CASSFNPPRGGGSYNEQFF
TGTGCCAGCAGCTTTAACCCGCCGCGGGGCGGGGGTTCCTACAATGAGCAGTTCTTC
>TRBJ2-7|TRBD1|few|TRBV7-2
CASSPRQGASYEQYF
TGTGCCAGCAGCCCCCGACAGGGGGCATCCTACGAGCAGTACTTC
>TRBJ1-4|-|few|TRBV5-6
CASSLERTSLFF
TGTGCCAGCAGCCTTGAACGAACAAGCCTGTTTTTT
>TRBJ2-1|TRBD2|many|TRBV10-3
CAISERGKQFF
TGTGCCATCAGCGAGCGGGGCAAGCAGTTCTTC